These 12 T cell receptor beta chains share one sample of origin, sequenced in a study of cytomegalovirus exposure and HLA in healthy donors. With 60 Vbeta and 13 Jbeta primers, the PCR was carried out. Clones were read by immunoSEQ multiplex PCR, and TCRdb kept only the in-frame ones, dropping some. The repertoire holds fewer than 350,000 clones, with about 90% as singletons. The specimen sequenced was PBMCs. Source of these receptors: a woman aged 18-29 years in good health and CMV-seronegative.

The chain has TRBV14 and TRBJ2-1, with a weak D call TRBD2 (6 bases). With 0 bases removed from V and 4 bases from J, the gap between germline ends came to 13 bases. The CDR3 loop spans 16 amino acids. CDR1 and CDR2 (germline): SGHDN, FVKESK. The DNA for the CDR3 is TGTGCCAGCAGCCAAGATCGCGGGGTGACTTACAATGAGCAGTTCTTC. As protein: CASSQDRGVTYNEQFF.

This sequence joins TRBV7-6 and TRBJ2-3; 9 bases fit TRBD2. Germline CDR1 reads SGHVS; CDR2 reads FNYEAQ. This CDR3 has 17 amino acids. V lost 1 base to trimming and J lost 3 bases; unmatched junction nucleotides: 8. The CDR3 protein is CASSLGAKRGVTDTQYF. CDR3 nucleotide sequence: TGTGCCAGCAGCTTAGGGGCCAAGCGGGGGGTAACAGATACGCAGTATTTT. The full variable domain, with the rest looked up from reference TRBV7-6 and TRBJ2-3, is GAGVSQSPRYKVTKRGQDVALRCDPISGHVSLYWYRQALGQGPEFLTYFNYEAQQDKSGLPNDRFSAERPEGSISTLTIQRTEQRDSAMYRCASSLGAKRGVTDTQYFGPGTRLTVL.

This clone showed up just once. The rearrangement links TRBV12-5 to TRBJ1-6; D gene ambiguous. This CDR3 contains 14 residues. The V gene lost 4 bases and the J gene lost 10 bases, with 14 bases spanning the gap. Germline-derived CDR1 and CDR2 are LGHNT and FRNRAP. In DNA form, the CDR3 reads TGTGCTAGTGGTTCCGGGGATTTAGTATCACCCCTCCACTTT. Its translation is CASGSGDLVSPLHF.

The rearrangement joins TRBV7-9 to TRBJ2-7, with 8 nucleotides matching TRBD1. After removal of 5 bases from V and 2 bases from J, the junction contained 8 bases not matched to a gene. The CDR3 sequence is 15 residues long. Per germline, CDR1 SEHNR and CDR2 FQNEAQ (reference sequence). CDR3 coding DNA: TGTGCCAGCAGCAAATCCGGGACAGGACCCTACGAGCAGTACTTC. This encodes CASSKSGTGPYEQYF.

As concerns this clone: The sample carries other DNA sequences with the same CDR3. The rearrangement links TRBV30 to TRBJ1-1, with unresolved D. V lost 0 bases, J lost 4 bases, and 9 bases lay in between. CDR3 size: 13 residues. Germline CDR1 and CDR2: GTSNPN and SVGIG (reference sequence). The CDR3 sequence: CAWSVRRGTEAFF. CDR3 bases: TGTGCCTGGAGTGTAAGGAGAGGCACTGAAGCTTTCTTT.

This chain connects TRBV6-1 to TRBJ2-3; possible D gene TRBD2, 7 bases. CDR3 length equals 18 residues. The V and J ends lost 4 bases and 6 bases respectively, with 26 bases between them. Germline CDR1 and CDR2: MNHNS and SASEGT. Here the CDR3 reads CASSGGDRGGPSYDTQYF. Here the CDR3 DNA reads TGTGCCAGCAGTGGGGGGGATAGGGGGGGGCCCTCTTATGATACGCAGTATTTT.

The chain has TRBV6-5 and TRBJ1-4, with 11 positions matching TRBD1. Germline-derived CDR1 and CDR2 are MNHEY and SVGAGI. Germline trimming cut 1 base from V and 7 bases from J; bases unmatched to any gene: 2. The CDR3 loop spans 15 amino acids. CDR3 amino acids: CASSYFGTGGEKLFF. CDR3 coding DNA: TGTGCCAGCAGTTACTTCGGGACAGGGGGTGAAAAACTGTTTTTT.

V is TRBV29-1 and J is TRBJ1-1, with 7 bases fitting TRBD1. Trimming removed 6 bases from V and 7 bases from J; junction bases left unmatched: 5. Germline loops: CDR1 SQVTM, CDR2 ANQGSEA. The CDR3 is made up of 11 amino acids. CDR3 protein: CSVQRQGEAFF. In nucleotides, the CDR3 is TGCAGCGTCCAGAGACAGGGTGAAGCTTTCTTT. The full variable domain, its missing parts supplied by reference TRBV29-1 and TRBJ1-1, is SAVISQKPSRDICQRGTSLTIQCQVDSQVTMMFWYRQQPGQSLTLIATANQGSEATYESGFVIDKFPISRPNLTFSTLTVSNMSPEDSSIYLCSVQRQGEAFFGQGTRLTVV.

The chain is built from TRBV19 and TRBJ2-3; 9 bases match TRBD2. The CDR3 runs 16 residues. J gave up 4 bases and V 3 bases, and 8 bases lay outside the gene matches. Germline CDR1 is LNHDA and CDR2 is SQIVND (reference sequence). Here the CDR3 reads CASSIWGGGAADTQYF. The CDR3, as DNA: TGTGCCAGTAGTATTTGGGGCGGGGGGGCCGCAGATACGCAGTATTTT.

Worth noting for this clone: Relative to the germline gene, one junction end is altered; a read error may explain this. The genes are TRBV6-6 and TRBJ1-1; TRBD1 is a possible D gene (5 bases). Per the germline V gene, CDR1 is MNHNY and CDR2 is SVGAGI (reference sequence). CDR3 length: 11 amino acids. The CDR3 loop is CASSPGGPRIF. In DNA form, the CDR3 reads TGTGCCAGCAGTCCCGGGGGTCCAAGGATCTTT.

In nucleotides, the CDR3 is TGTGCCAGCAGTAGTCAACCGACTGAAGCTTTCTTT. Its translation is CASSSQPTEAFF. The chain carries TRBV5-6 and TRBJ1-1, with unresolved D. Germline CDR1 SGHDT, CDR2 YYEEEE. V lost 5 bases and J lost 5, with 10 bases in between. The CDR3 loop spans 12 amino acids.

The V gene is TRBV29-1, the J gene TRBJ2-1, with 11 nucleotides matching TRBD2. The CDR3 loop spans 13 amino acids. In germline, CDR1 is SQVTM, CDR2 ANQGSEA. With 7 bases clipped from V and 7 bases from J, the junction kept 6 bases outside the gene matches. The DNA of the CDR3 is TGCAGCGACATAGCGGGGGGGAGAAATGAGCAGTTCTTC. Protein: CSDIAGGRNEQFF.